This TCR beta chain originates from a study of T cells in Graves' hyperthyroidism and ophthalmopathy. Study-level points and caveats: Among clonotypes expanded in thyroid above 0.001, most were also found in blood.

Concerning this clonotype: Its cognate antigen is unknown.

Template material for amplifying TCR beta CDR3 regions consisted of RNA transcripts. The HTBI primer set was used in a first-round RT-PCR of the TCR CDR3. TCRdb reanalysed the multiplex PCR reads using MiXCR and keeps one entry per CDR3 protein. The sample yields under 450,000 distinct CDR3 sequences, approximately 14% seen once. The CDR3 consists of 17 residues. V lost 3 bases, J lost 0 bases, and 4 bases stayed unmatched. Among the patients, aged 18 to 65, hyperthyroidism was newly diagnosed and had lasted under 2 months. Used for diagnoses were clinical symptoms, serum thyroxine and TRAb, thyroid ultrasound and orbital computed tomography. Extraction of PBMCs used under 13 ml of fresh peripheral blood.

This chain joins TRBV12-3 or TRBV12-4 and TRBJ2-6, with 8 bases matching TRBD1. Source material: blood. This sequence originates from a young woman with Graves' hyperthyroidism. The CDR3 protein is CASSFGTGNSGANVLTF. The CDR3 nucleotides are TGTGCCAGCAGTTTTGGGACAGGCAACTCTGGGGCCAACGTCCTGACTTTC.